This is a list of T cell receptor beta chains from one sample in a study of blood T cell repertoires in COVID-19. Sequencing was performed with immunoSEQ multiplex PCR; in TCRdb, only in-frame clones are kept and a portion is missing. The data hold around 100,000 clones, with 80% observed a single time. Sequenced material: peripheral blood. Receptors originate from a woman between 65 and 79 years old with acute or convalescent COVID-19. CDR3s include the opening cysteine and the closing phenylalanine or tryptophan. D genes are given only for firm matches. Rows give clone size only sometimes, using once, few, many, or a class for an expanded clone.

V,J,D,size,DNA,CDR3
TRBV9,TRBJ2-5,NA,NA,TGTGCCAGCAGCGCCCACTCCTCCCGACAAGAGACCCAGTACTTC,CASSAHSSRQETQYF
TRBV27,TRBJ1-1,NA,NA,TGTGCCAGCAGTTCTGGACACCCGAACACTGAAGCTTTCTTT,CASSSGHPNTEAFF
TRBV4-1,TRBJ1-6,NA,NA,TGCGCCAGCAGCCAATTACAGGACAGAACTTATTCACCCCTCCACTTT,CASSQLQDRTYSPLHF
TRBV30,TRBJ1-2,NA,NA,TGTGCCTGGAGTGTAGCGGGCGCGGGCGGCTACACCTTC,CAWSVAGAGGYTF
TRBV6-1,TRBJ1-5,TRBD1,NA,TGTGCCAGCAGTGAACAGGGACAGGGGTCGGGCAATCAGCCCCAGCATTTT,CASSEQGQGSGNQPQHF
TRBV6-1,TRBJ2-2,NA,few,TGTGCCAGCAGTGACAGGGAGGTCGGCACCGGGGAGCTGTTTTTT,CASSDREVGTGELFF
TRBV30,TRBJ1-1,NA,NA,TGTGCCTGGAGCCCTATGCAGAACACTGAAGCTTTCTTT,CAWSPMQNTEAFF
TRBV6-2/TRBV6-3,TRBJ2-2,NA,NA,TGTGCCAGCAGTTATAGACAGAACACCGGGGAGCTGTTTTTT,CASSYRQNTGELFF
TRBV5-1,TRBJ2-4,NA,NA,TGCGCCAGCAGCTTGGCCTCAGCCAAAAACATTCAGTACTTC,CASSLASAKNIQYF
TRBV30,TRBJ1-1,NA,NA,TGTGCCTGGAGTGCCCAGCAGGACACTGAAGCTTTCTTT,CAWSAQQDTEAFF
TRBV29-1,TRBJ2-5,TRBD2,NA,TGCAGCGTTGAGGCTAGCGGGGGCTGGGAGACCCAGTACTTC,CSVEASGGWETQYF
TRBV6-1,TRBJ2-7,NA,NA,TGTGCCAGCAGTGAAGATAAACAGTACCCCTACGAGCAGTACTTC,CASSEDKQYPYEQYF
TRBV12-3/TRBV12-4,TRBJ1-5,NA,NA,TGTGCCAGCAGTGGGGGGGCATCTCAGCCCCAGCATTTT,CASSGGASQPQHF
TRBV6-1,TRBJ1-2,TRBD1,NA,TGTGCCAGCAGTGAGCCGGGACAGATCTACTATGGCTACACCTTC,CASSEPGQIYYGYTF
TRBV12-3/TRBV12-4,TRBJ2-3,NA,once,TGTGCCAGCAGGTCCAACACAGATACGCAGTATTTT,CASRSNTDTQYF
TRBV7-2,TRBJ2-5,NA,NA,TGTGCCAACCAGATTTTAGAGACCCAGTACTTC,CANQILETQYF
TRBV6-6,TRBJ1-1,NA,few,TGTGCCAGCAGTTCGACAATGAACACTGAAGCTTTCTTT,CASSSTMNTEAFF
TRBV25-1,TRBJ1-3,TRBD1,NA,TGTGCCAGCAGTCGACAGGGGGGATACTCTGGAAACACCATATATTTT,CASSRQGGYSGNTIYF
TRBV7-9,TRBJ1-2,NA,once,TGTGCCAGCAGCCTAAGGACACTTACCTATGGCTACACCTTC,CASSLRTLTYGYTF
TRBV10-1,TRBJ1-3,TRBD1,NA,TGCGCTGTTTCGAGGACAGGGGGACCTCTGACTGGAAACACCATATATTTT,CAVSRTGGPLTGNTIYF
TRBV18,TRBJ1-4,TRBD1,NA,TGTGCCAGCTCACCAACCGGGACAGGGGCGGAAAAACTGTTTTTT,CASSPTGTGAEKLFF
TRBV7-2,TRBJ2-5,NA,NA,TGTGCCAGCAGCTTGCAAACGCGATTACAAGAGACCCAGTACTTC,CASSLQTRLQETQYF
TRBV2,TRBJ1-2,NA,few,TGTGCCAGCACCTCACTGGACACGGGTGACTATGGCTACACCTTC,CASTSLDTGDYGYTF
TRBV3-1/TRBV3-2,TRBJ1-1,NA,NA,TGTGCCAGCAGCCAAGTCCCGGAGTCGGAAGCTTTCTTT,CASSQVPESEAFF
TRBV18,TRBJ1-4,NA,NA,TGTGCCAGCTCACCGCCGGTCACAACTAATGAAAAACTGTTTTTT,CASSPPVTTNEKLFF
TRBV7-9,TRBJ2-2,TRBD2,NA,TGTGCCAGCAGCATATCAGGGACTAGAGGGGCCGGGGAGCTGTTTTTT,CASSISGTRGAGELFF
TRBV3-1/TRBV3-2,TRBJ2-1,NA,NA,TGTGCCAGCAGCCAAGATCTGACTAGCTCCTACAATGAGCAGTTCTTC,CASSQDLTSSYNEQFF
TRBV6-1,TRBJ2-2,NA,NA,TGTGCCAGCAGTGATAATTTCGGGGTAAACGGGGAGCTGTTTTTT,CASSDNFGVNGELFF
TRBV4-2,TRBJ1-6,NA,few,TGTGCCAGCAGCCAATCGACAGGAGGTCAAAGCTCCTATAATTCACCCCTCCACTTT,CASSQSTGGQSSYNSPLHF